Listed below are T cell receptor beta chains from one sample, sequenced in a study of early T cells in non-severe SARS-CoV-2 infection. TCRdb re-called the 5' RACE reads with MiXCR, one entry per CDR3 protein. Here the sample spans about 62,000 distinct CDR3 sequences, approximately 10% being singletons. Sample: whole blood. All receptors come from an adult who was a healthcare worker with PCR-confirmed SARS-CoV-2 infection or an uninfected control (not recorded which). CDR3s include the opening cysteine and the closing phenylalanine or tryptophan. Fields, in order: clone size, J gene, V gene, D gene, CDR3 DNA, CDR3 protein. D genes are given only for firm matches. Not all rows give a size; the values are once, few, many and, for expanded clones, a class.

>many|TRBJ1-2|TRBV6-1|-
TGTGCCAGCAGCCCCGACAGGTTCTATGGCTACACCTTC
CASSPDRFYGYTF
>many|TRBJ1-1|TRBV20-1|-
TGCAGTGCTTCGGGGGGCAACACTGAAGCTTTCTTT
CSASGGNTEAFF
>-|TRBJ1-2|TRBV11-2|TRBD1
TGTGCCAGCAGCTTAAGGCCCGCTCAGGGGGCGCTGATCTATGGCTACACCTTC
CASSLRPAQGALIYGYTF
>-|TRBJ1-1|TRBV28|-
TGTGCCAGCAGTTTATCTATCGCAGGACCGGAGACTGAAGCTTTCTTT
CASSLSIAGPETEAFF
>many|TRBJ1-2|TRBV7-8|-
TGTGCCAGCAGCTTAATGGTTGGGGGGGCGCTTGGCTACACCTTC
CASSLMVGGALGYTF
>few|TRBJ1-2|TRBV12-3/TRBV12-4|TRBD1
TGTGCCAGCAGTTTTGGGGCGTACAGGGGGCCGGGCTACTATGGCTACACCTTC
CASSFGAYRGPGYYGYTF
>-|TRBJ1-5|TRBV19|-
TGTGCCAGTAGTACGACAGGAGTTGGCAATCAGCCCCAGCATTTT
CASSTTGVGNQPQHF
>-|TRBJ1-2|TRBV5-1|TRBD1
TGCGCCAGCAGCCAAGGACAGGCTAACTATGGCTACACCTTC
CASSQGQANYGYTF
>few|TRBJ1-6|TRBV10-3|-
TGTGCCATCAGTGAGCCGGACTGGGACACCCATAATTCACCCCTCCACTTT
CAISEPDWDTHNSPLHF
>few|TRBJ1-5|TRBV7-2|-
TGTGCCAGCAGCACCGACAGATATGGAGTAGGCAATCAGCCCCAGCATTTT
CASSTDRYGVGNQPQHF
>few|TRBJ2-5|TRBV6-6|TRBD2
TGTGCCAGCAGATTCCTAGCGGGGGGGACCCAAGAGACCCAGTACTTC
CASRFLAGGTQETQYF
>many|TRBJ1-3|TRBV3-1|-
TGTGCCAGCAGCCAAGTGGGGAGCTCTGGAAACACCATATATTTT
CASSQVGSSGNTIYF
>few|TRBJ2-3|TRBV30|-
TGTGCCTGGAGTCGACCCCCATCAGATACGCAGTATTTT
CAWSRPPSDTQYF
>many|TRBJ2-5|TRBV20-1|TRBD2
TGCAGTGCTAGAGATTACGGGGGGGTTCCTCAAGAGACCCAGTACTTC
CSARDYGGVPQETQYF
>many|TRBJ2-3|TRBV4-2|TRBD2
TGTGCCAGCAGCCAAGATTTTCGGGTAGCGGGGGGCCTAGATACGCAGTATTTT
CASSQDFRVAGGLDTQYF
>-|TRBJ2-2|TRBV11-3|-
TGTGCCAGCAGCAGAGCACCGGTAACCGGGGAGCTGTTTTTT
CASSRAPVTGELFF
>many|TRBJ1-6|TRBV6-1|-
TGTGCCAGCAGGAGCGGGACACCGAGCTCCTATAATTCACCCCTCCACTTT
CASRSGTPSSYNSPLHF
>many|TRBJ2-3|TRBV27|TRBD2
TGTGCCAGCAGTTTGTCTAGCGGGGGCACAGATACGCAGTATTTT
CASSLSSGGTDTQYF
>-|TRBJ1-1|TRBV14|-
TGTGCCAGCAGCCCGCGGAGATGGCAAGGGCACACTGAAGCTTTCTTT
CASSPRRWQGHTEAFF
>few|TRBJ2-2|TRBV7-3|-
TGTGCCAGCAGCTCCACTGGAACCGGGGAGCTGTTTTTT
CASSSTGTGELFF
>few|TRBJ1-1|TRBV6-5|-
TGTGCCAGCAGTTCGGGACATCCTGAAGCTTTCTTT
CASSSGHPEAFF
>many|TRBJ1-2|TRBV7-2|-
TGTGCCAGCAGCTTAATCAAAGATCTTTTCTATGGCTACACCTTC
CASSLIKDLFYGYTF
>few|TRBJ2-3|TRBV6-1|TRBD1
TGTGCCAGCAGTGACAGGGGGCCCAACCCAGATACGCAGTATTTT
CASSDRGPNPDTQYF
>-|TRBJ2-3|TRBV10-1|-
TGCGCCAGCAGTGAGAGGGCTACTCGAGAGGCAGATACGCAGTATTTT
CASSERATREADTQYF
>few|TRBJ1-1|TRBV6-1|-
TGTGCCAGCAGTACTAGGTCTGGCGCTTTCTTT
CASSTRSGAFF
>many|TRBJ1-1|TRBV2|-
TGTGCCAGCAGTGATTCGGGACGCCTCACTGAAGCTTTCTTT
CASSDSGRLTEAFF
>few|TRBJ2-4|TRBV20-1|TRBD1
TGCAGTGCTAGAGACAGGGGGAAATACATTCAGTACTTC
CSARDRGKYIQYF